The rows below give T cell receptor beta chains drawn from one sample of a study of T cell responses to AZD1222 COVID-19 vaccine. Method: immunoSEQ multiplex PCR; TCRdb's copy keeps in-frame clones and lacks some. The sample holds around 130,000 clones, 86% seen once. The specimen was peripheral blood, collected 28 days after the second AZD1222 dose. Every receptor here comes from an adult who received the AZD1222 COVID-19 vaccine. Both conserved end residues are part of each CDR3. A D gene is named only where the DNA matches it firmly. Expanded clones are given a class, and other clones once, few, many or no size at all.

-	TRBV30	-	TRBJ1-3	TGTGCCTGGAGGTTGGCAAACACCATATATTTT	CAWRLANTIYF
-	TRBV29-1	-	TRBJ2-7	TGCAGCGTACGGCCCACTGGGACCGAGCAGTACTTC	CSVRPTGTEQYF
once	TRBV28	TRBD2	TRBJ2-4	TGTGCCAGCAGTCAAAGTCGCGGGGGGAAAAACATTCAGTACTTC	CASSQSRGGKNIQYF
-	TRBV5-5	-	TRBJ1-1	TGTGCCAGCAGCCCCATGGGGGCCACTGAAGCTTTCTTT	CASSPMGATEAFF
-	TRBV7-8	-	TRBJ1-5	TGTGCCAGCAGCTTCGAACAGGGACCGAGACAGCCCCAGCATTTT	CASSFEQGPRQPQHF
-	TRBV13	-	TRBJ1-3	TGTGCCAGCAGCTCCGGACGGGCAACTAGGAGCTCTGGAAACACCATATATTTT	CASSSGRATRSSGNTIYF
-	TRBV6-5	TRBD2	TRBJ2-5	TGTGCCACCCGAGATGGGGGCGGGGGGGCCCAGACCCAGTACTTC	CATRDGGGGAQTQYF
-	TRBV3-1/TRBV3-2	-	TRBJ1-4	TGTGCCAGCAGCCCCCTGGACAGTGTCGGTTTCGAAAAACTGTTTTTT	CASSPLDSVGFEKLFF
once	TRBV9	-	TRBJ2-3	TGTGCCAGCAGCGTCAGAGGGACAGATACGCAGTATTTT	CASSVRGTDTQYF
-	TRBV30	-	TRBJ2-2	TGTGCCCGAACTACAACTAACGCGAACACCGGGGAGCTGTTTTTT	CARTTTNANTGELFF
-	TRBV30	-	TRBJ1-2	TGTGCCTGGTACCTTAACTATGGCTACACCTTC	CAWYLNYGYTF
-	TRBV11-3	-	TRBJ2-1	TGTGCCAGCAGCTTTCGTCAAGACGGTGAGCAGTTCTTC	CASSFRQDGEQFF
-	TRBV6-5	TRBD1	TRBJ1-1	TGTGCCAGCAGTTACGGGAGGAACAGGGGGAACACTGAAGCTTTCTTT	CASSYGRNRGNTEAFF
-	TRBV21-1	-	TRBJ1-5	TGTGCCAGAGGGGGGGTAGAGTTCGATCAGCCCCAGCATTTT	CARGGVEFDQPQHF
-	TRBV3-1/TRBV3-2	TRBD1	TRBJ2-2	TGTGCCAGCAGCCGCTCCGACAGGGCGGCCGGGGAGCTGTTTTTT	CASSRSDRAAGELFF
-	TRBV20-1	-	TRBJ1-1	TGCAGTGCTAGTTGGGGGGGGAACACTGAAGCTTTCTTT	CSASWGGNTEAFF
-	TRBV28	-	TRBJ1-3	TGTGCCAGCAGTTTACGTGCGGGGCTGCCCTCTGGAAACACCATATATTTT	CASSLRAGLPSGNTIYF
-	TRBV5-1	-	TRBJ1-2	TGCGCCAGCAGCTTGGAGGCAGCTCCCGGGGGCTACACCTTC	CASSLEAAPGGYTF
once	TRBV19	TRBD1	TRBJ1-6	TGTGCCAGTAGTATAGGGGACAGCTATTCACCCCTCCACTTT	CASSIGDSYSPLHF
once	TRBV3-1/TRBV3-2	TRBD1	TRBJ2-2	TGTGCCAGCAGCCGCGGGACAGGGGGCGACACCGGGGAGCTGTTTTTT	CASSRGTGGDTGELFF
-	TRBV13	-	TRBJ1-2	TGTGCCAGCAGCTACCAGACGGCCTATGGCTACACCTTC	CASSYQTAYGYTF
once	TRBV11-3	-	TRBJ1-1	TGTGCCAGCAGCTCCCCCCTTGACAGGGAAGCTTTCTTT	CASSSPLDREAFF
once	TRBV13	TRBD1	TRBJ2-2	TGTGCCTTCCGGGACAGGGGTGACACCGGGGAGCTGTTTTTT	CAFRDRGDTGELFF
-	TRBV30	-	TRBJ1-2	TGTGCCTGGAGTGTACGGGCAGGGCCCGACTATGGCTACACCTTC	CAWSVRAGPDYGYTF
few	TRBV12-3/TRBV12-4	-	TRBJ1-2	TGTGCCAGCAGTTTCCAGGGTTGGGGCTACACCTTC	CASSFQGWGYTF
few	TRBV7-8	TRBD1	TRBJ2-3	TGTGCCAGCAGCCTCAACAGGGGGCCTGCAGATACGCAGTATTTT	CASSLNRGPADTQYF
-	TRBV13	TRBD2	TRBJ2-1	TGTGCCCGCAGGCCGCGGGGGGGCGGGAGTAAAGAGCAGTTCTTC	CARRPRGGGSKEQFF
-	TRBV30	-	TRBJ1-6	TGTGCCTGGAGGAGAGGGCAGGCGAGTTCACCCCTCCACTTT	CAWRRGQASSPLHF
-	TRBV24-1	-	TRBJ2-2	TGTGCCACCAGTGATTTCAAGGCCGGGGAGCTGTTTTTT	CATSDFKAGELFF
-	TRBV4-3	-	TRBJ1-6	TGCGCCAGCAGCCAAGATTACGGGGGAATGGGGAATTCACCCCTCCACTTT	CASSQDYGGMGNSPLHF
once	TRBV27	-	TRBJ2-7	TGTGCCCACAACTCAGGGACCTACGAGCAGTACTTC	CAHNSGTYEQYF
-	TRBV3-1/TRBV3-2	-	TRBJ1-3	TGTGCCAGCAGCCAAGATTCATCTGGAAACACCATATATTTT	CASSQDSSGNTIYF
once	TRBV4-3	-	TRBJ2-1	TGCGCCAGCAGCCTTAGGCGGGGGTTCGCGGGGGCCTTCTACAATGAGCAGTTCTTC	CASSLRRGFAGAFYNEQFF
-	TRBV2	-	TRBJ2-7	TGTGCCAGTACAGGGAACTACGAGCAGTACTTC	CASTGNYEQYF
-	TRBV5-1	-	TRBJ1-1	TGCGCCAGCAGCTTGTTTTTAAGGTACACTGAAGCTTTCTTT	CASSLFLRYTEAFF
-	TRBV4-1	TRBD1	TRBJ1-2	TGCGCCAGCAGCCAAGACAGGGGGCGGGTTGGCTACACCTTC	CASSQDRGRVGYTF
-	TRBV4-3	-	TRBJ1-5	TGCGCCAGCAGCCAAGATCGGGCCAGCAATCAGCCCCAGCATTTT	CASSQDRASNQPQHF
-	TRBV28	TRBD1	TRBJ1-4	TGTGCCAGCAGCACGGACAGGGGAGGTGAAAAACTGTTTTTT	CASSTDRGGEKLFF
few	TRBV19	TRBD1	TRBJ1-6	TGTGCCAGTAGTGGGCCAGGGGGCGATTCACCCCTCCACTTT	CASSGPGGDSPLHF
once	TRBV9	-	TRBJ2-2	TGTGCCAGCAGCGTTTCCCCCGGGACAACGAACACCGGGGAGCTGTTTTTT	CASSVSPGTTNTGELFF
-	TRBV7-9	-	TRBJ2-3	TGTGCCAGCAGCTTAGCGCAGACGAGAGATACGCAGTATTTT	CASSLAQTRDTQYF
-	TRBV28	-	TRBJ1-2	TGTGCCAGCAGTTTCGCCGCCAGGGCACCCTATGGCTACACCTTC	CASSFAARAPYGYTF
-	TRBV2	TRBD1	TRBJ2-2	TGTGCCATCATTATACAGCGGGACAGGGCTACCACCGGGGAGCTGTTTTTT	CAIIIQRDRATTGELFF
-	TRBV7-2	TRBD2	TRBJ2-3	TGTGCCAGCAGCCTACAAGCGGGGACCTCAGATACGCAGTATTTT	CASSLQAGTSDTQYF
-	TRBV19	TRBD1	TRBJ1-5	TGTGCCAGTAGCGACAGGGCTTATAGCAATCAGCCCCAGCATTTT	CASSDRAYSNQPQHF
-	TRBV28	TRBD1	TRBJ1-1	TGTGCCAGCGGCTCCGGGACAGCGAACACTGAAGCTTTCTTT	CASGSGTANTEAFF
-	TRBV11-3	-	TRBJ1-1	TGTGCCAGCGCGTTTTTGGGGGGAGGTGAAGCTTTCTTT	CASAFLGGGEAFF
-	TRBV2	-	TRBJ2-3	TGTGCCAGCGTTCTGGGGGTCTCCCCTTATACGCAGTATTTT	CASVLGVSPYTQYF
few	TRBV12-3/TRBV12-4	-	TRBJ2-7	TGTGCCAGCAGTTTTAACCACTACGAGCAGTACTTC	CASSFNHYEQYF
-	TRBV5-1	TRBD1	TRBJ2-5	TGCGCCAGCAGCCAACCCTCAGGGGGCAGGGAGACCCAGTACTTC	CASSQPSGGRETQYF
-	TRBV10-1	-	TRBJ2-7	TGCGCCAGCAGCCCCGGGGGTCGGACCTACGAGCAGTACTTC	CASSPGGRTYEQYF
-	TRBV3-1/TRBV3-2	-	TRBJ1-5	TGTGCCAGCAGTCACCTGGGGGATCAGCCCCAGCATTTT	CASSHLGDQPQHF
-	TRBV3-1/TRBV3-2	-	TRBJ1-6	TGTGCCAGCAGCCAGGGGACACCCTATTCACCCCTCCACTTT	CASSQGTPYSPLHF
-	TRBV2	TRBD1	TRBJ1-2	TGTGCCAGCAGGAGACAGGGTTCCTATGGCTACACCTTC	CASRRQGSYGYTF
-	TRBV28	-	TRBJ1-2	TGTGCCAGCAGTACAACCAGGGTCGGCTATGGCTACACCTTC	CASSTTRVGYGYTF
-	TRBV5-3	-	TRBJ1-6	TGTGCCAGACCGGACCGGGGCTATAATTCACCCCTCCACTTT	CARPDRGYNSPLHF
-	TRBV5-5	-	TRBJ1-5	TGTGCCAGCAGCTCCAGGGAGGGAGGGAGCAATCAGCCCCAGCATTTT	CASSSREGGSNQPQHF